This TCR beta chain was identified in a study of CD8+ T cells in alopecia areata. Study summary: Affected scalp percentage determined the severity score of treated patients.

Per the germline V gene, CDR1 is SQVTM and CDR2 is ANQGSEA. The CDR3 totals 13 residues. V lost 8 bases, J lost 5 bases, and 10 bases stayed unmatched. Sequencing used cDNA as its template, made by extracting RNA and reverse transcribing it. Clones were read by immunoSEQ multiplex PCR, and TCRdb kept only the in-frame ones, dropping some. The sample holds approximately 140,000 clones; about 85% are singletons and the top ten take approximately 13%. Treatment of the sample: oral pan-JAK inhibitor, 5-10 mg twice daily. The source material was CD8+ T cells sorted from blood, sampled at week 4, from a patient treated with tofacitinib. This TCR came from a human donor with alopecia areata. The chain recombines TRBV29-1 with TRBJ2-7; 9 bases are shared with TRBD1. The CDR3 region has the DNA TGCAGCACTTCGACAGGGGGGATGAACGAGCAGTACTTC. It is translated as CSTSTGGMNEQYF.